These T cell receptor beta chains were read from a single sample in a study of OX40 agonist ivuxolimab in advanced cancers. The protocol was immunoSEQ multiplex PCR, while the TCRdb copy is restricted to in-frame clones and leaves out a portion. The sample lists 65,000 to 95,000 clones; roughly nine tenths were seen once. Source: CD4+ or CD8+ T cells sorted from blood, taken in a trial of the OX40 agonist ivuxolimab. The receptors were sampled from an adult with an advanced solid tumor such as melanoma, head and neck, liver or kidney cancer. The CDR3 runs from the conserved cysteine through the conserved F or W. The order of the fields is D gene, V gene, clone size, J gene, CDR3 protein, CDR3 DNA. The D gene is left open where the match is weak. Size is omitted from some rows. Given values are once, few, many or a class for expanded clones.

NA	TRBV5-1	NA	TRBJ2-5	CASREGPVKETQYF	TGCGCCAGCAGGGAGGGGCCCGTTAAGGAGACCCAGTACTTC
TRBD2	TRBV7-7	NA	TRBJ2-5	CASSWSGTEGGTQYF	TGTGCTAGCAGTTGGAGCGGGACCGAGGGCGGGACCCAGTACTTC
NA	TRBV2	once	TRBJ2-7	CASRLTGSTHEQYF	TGTGCCAGCAGGTTGACAGGTTCCACCCACGAGCAGTACTTC
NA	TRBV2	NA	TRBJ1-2	CASSDGANYGYTF	TGTGCCAGCAGCGACGGAGCTAACTATGGCTACACCTTC
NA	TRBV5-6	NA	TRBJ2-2	CASSWGRNTGELFF	TGTGCCAGCAGCTGGGGACGTAACACCGGGGAGCTGTTTTTT
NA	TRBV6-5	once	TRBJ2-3	CASSYQVGANTDTQYF	TGTGCCAGCAGTTACCAAGTAGGGGCCAACACAGATACGCAGTATTTT
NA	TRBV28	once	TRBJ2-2	CASSPFTGELFF	TGTGCCAGCAGTCCGTTTACCGGGGAGCTGTTTTTT
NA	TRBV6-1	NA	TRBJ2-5	CASSEWDWGRGAGTQYF	TGTGCCAGCAGTGAATGGGATTGGGGGAGGGGGGCAGGGACCCAGTACTTC
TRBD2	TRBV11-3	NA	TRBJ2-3	CASSLGVLAVRGDTQYF	TGTGCCAGCAGCTTAGGTGTGCTAGCGGTAAGAGGGGATACGCAGTATTTT
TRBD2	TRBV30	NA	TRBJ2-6	CAWSAVAGRSGANVLTF	TGTGCCTGGAGTGCGGTAGCGGGAAGGTCTGGGGCCAACGTCCTGACTTTC
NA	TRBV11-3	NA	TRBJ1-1	CASSPQGSTIGTEAFF	TGTGCCAGCAGCCCCCAGGGCAGCACCATTGGCACTGAAGCTTTCTTT
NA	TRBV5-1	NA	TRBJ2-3	CASSRDGTSTDTQYF	TGCGCCAGCAGCCGCGACGGGACTAGCACAGATACGCAGTATTTT
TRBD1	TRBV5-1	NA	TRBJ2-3	CASSLTGVGTDTQYF	TGCGCCAGCAGCTTAACAGGGGTGGGCACAGATACGCAGTATTTT
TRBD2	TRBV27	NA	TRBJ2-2	CASSLRREGGELFF	TGTGCCAGCAGTTTACGGCGGGAGGGAGGAGAGCTGTTTTTT
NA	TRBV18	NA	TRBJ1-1	CASSPPKQGLHTEAFF	TGTGCCAGCTCACCACCAAAGCAGGGGCTGCACACTGAAGCTTTCTTT
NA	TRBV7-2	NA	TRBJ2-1	CASSWAASSYNEQFF	TGTGCCAGCAGCTGGGCGGCAAGCTCCTACAATGAGCAGTTCTTC
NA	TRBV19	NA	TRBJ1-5	CATGAGGNQPQHF	TGTGCCACCGGTGCAGGGGGCAATCAGCCCCAGCATTTT
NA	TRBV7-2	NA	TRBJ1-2	CASSPDSTGPGSGGYTF	TGTGCCAGCAGCCCAGATTCAACCGGTCCAGGTTCTGGTGGCTACACCTTC
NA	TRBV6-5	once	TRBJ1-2	CASSYAVQANYGYTF	TGTGCCAGCAGTTACGCGGTCCAGGCCAACTATGGCTACACCTTC
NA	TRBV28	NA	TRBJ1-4	CASSLWRQENEKLFF	TGTGCCAGCAGCCTCTGGAGACAGGAGAATGAAAAACTGTTTTTT
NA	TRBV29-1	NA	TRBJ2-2	CSATSSANTGELFF	TGCAGCGCCACGTCCTCGGCGAACACCGGGGAGCTGTTTTTT
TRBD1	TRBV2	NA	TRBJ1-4	CASSQNRGIGEKLFF	TGTGCCAGCAGTCAGAACAGGGGTATTGGTGAAAAACTGTTTTTT
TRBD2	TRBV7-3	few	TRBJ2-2	CASRVSGMNTGELFF	TGTGCCAGCAGAGTCAGCGGGATGAACACCGGGGAGCTGTTTTTT
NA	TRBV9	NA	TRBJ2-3	CASSVGESTDTQYF	TGTGCCAGCAGCGTAGGCGAAAGCACAGATACGCAGTATTTT
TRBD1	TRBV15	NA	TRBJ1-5	CATSRDRWTGRNQPQHF	TGTGCCACCAGCAGAGATCGGTGGACAGGGAGGAATCAGCCCCAGCATTTT
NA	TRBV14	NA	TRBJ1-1	CASSQEGLWTSEAFF	TGTGCCAGCAGCCAAGAGGGACTGTGGACGTCTGAAGCTTTCTTT
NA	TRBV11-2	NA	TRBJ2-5	CASSPQNSQETQYF	TGTGCCAGCAGCCCCCAGAACAGTCAAGAGACCCAGTACTTC
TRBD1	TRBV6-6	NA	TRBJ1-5	CASGTGTNQPQHF	TGTGCCAGCGGGACAGGGACGAATCAGCCCCAGCATTTT
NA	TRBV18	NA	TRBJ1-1	CASSPTANTEAFF	TGTGCCAGCTCACCGACAGCGAACACTGAAGCTTTCTTT
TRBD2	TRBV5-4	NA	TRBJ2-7	CASSLAGATYEQYF	TGTGCCAGCAGTTTAGCGGGAGCTACCTACGAGCAGTACTTC
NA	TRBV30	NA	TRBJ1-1	CAWSVRSRSGTEAFF	TGTGCCTGGAGTGTACGGAGCAGGAGCGGCACTGAAGCTTTCTTT
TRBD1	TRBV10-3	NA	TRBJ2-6	CAISARTGGSGANVLTF	TGTGCCATCAGTGCCCGGACAGGGGGGTCTGGGGCCAACGTCCTGACTTTC
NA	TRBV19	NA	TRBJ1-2	CASTPFWGAGYTF	TGTGCCAGTACCCCTTTCTGGGGGGCTGGGTACACCTTC
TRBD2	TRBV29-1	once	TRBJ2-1	CSVEDRTAPSGRANEQFF	TGCAGCGTTGAAGATAGGACCGCACCTAGCGGGAGGGCCAATGAGCAGTTCTTC
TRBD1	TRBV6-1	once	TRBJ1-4	CASSSGGTGEKLFF	TGTGCCAGCAGTTCAGGGGGCACCGGCGAAAAACTGTTTTTT
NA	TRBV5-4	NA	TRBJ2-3	CASSRGASPTDTQYF	TGTGCCAGCAGCCGCGGGGCATCCCCCACAGATACGCAGTATTTT
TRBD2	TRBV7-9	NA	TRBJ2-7	CASSRFGGRDLGEQYF	TGTGCCAGCAGCCGCTTTGGCGGGAGAGATTTAGGCGAGCAGTACTTC
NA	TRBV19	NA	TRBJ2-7	CASSIDGGGPTYEQYF	TGTGCCAGTAGTATAGACGGGGGAGGTCCTACCTACGAGCAGTACTTC
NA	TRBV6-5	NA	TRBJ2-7	CASSYAHEQYF	TGTGCCAGCAGTTACGCCCACGAGCAGTACTTC
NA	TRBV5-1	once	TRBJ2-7	CASSISGPEQYF	TGCGCCAGCAGCATTAGCGGCCCCGAGCAGTACTTC
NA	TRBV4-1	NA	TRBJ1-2	CASSRQGYGYTF	TGCGCCAGCAGCCGGCAAGGGTATGGCTACACCTTC